The 3 T cell receptor beta chains given below trace back to one sample, sequenced in a study of response to subunit inactivated influenza vaccine. MiXCR, applied by TCRdb to the RT-PCR reads, yields one record per CDR3 protein. This table holds over 150,000 distinct CDR3 sequences, around 9% found once. The specimen comprised non-naive T cells sorted from PBMCs, sampled on the day of vaccination. The receptors stem from a man aged 50-59 years who received an inactivated influenza vaccine.

This clonotype has a handful of counts. The CDR3 nucleotides read TGTGCCAGCACCAACGGTCGGACAGGTAACAATGAGCAGTTCTTC. Translating it yields CASTNGRTGNNEQFF. This chain uses TRBV27 with TRBJ2-1; 7 positions match TRBD1. The V gene's germline CDR1 is MNHEY and CDR2 SMNVEV (reference sequence). This CDR3 has 15 amino acids. V lost 7 bases and J lost 5; bases outside the gene matches: 11.

The gene calls are TRBV5-4 and TRBJ2-5, with D possibly matching TRBD1 (6 bases). Trimming left V 0 bases short and J 4 bases short, with 16 bases between. Germline values: CDR1 SGHNT, CDR2 YYREEE (reference sequence). The CDR3 is 16 residues long. The CDR3 spells CASSLAPGAVGETQYF. CDR3 in DNA: TGTGCCAGCAGCTTGGCTCCAGGGGCTGTTGGAGAGACCCAGTACTTC.

This sequence joins TRBV12-5 and TRBJ2-2, with TRBD2 matching 7 bases. Trimming removed 1 base from V and 5 bases from J; junction bases left unmatched: 4. This CDR3 contains 15 residues. CDR1 and CDR2 from the germline V gene are LGHNT and FRNRAP. The CDR3: CASGLDQGGTGELFF. CDR3 DNA: TGTGCTAGTGGTTTGGACCAGGGAGGGACCGGGGAGCTGTTTTTT.